These T cell receptor beta chains were read from a single sample in a study of blood T cell repertoires in COVID-19. Sequenced by immunoSEQ multiplex PCR; TCRdb stores in-frame clones only, minus some. The table has 40,000 or so clones, roughly 74% seen once. The sample taken for sequencing was peripheral blood. These receptor sequences come from a man aged 70 or older with COVID-19, enrolled during active disease. Both conserved end residues are part of each CDR3. The order of the fields is J gene, CDR3 length, D gene, clone size, V gene, CDR3 protein, CDR3 DNA. D genes are given only for firm matches. Expanded clones are given a class, and other clones once, few, many or no size at all.

j_gene: TRBJ2-7; len: 12; d_gene: NA; abundance: NA; v_gene: TRBV10-3; CDR3aa: CAISEASYEQYF; CDR3nt: TGTGCCATCAGTGAGGCGTCCTACGAGCAGTACTTC
j_gene: TRBJ2-7; len: 12; d_gene: NA; abundance: once; v_gene: TRBV19; CDR3aa: CASSAGGYEQYF; CDR3nt: TGTGCCAGTAGTGCCGGGGGCTACGAGCAGTACTTC
j_gene: TRBJ1-2; len: 14; d_gene: NA; abundance: NA; v_gene: TRBV27; CDR3aa: CASSLSWTAYGYTF; CDR3nt: TGTGCCAGCAGTTTATCATGGACAGCCTATGGCTACACCTTC
j_gene: TRBJ2-7; len: 14; d_gene: TRBD1; abundance: NA; v_gene: TRBV5-1; CDR3aa: CASSNRQGPYEQYF; CDR3nt: TGCGCCAGCAGCAATCGACAGGGTCCCTACGAGCAGTACTTC
j_gene: TRBJ1-4; len: 16; d_gene: TRBD1; abundance: NA; v_gene: TRBV5-1; CDR3aa: CASSYQGAQGNEKLFF; CDR3nt: TGCGCCAGCAGCTATCAGGGGGCGCAGGGTAATGAAAAACTGTTTTTT
j_gene: TRBJ1-3; len: 18; d_gene: NA; abundance: few; v_gene: TRBV5-1; CDR3aa: CASRFNNPHGTDGNTIYF; CDR3nt: TGCGCCAGCAGGTTTAATAACCCCCACGGAACAGATGGAAACACCATATATTTT
j_gene: TRBJ2-1; len: 13; d_gene: NA; abundance: NA; v_gene: TRBV29-1; CDR3aa: CSVGSQGSNEQFF; CDR3nt: TGCAGCGTTGGGTCCCAGGGAAGCAATGAGCAGTTCTTC
j_gene: TRBJ1-5; len: 18; d_gene: TRBD1; abundance: NA; v_gene: TRBV10-3; CDR3aa: CAISEFSPGQGTDQPQHF; CDR3nt: TGTGCCATCAGTGAGTTCTCACCGGGACAGGGGACCGATCAGCCCCAGCATTTT
j_gene: TRBJ1-6; len: 17; d_gene: TRBD1; abundance: NA; v_gene: TRBV25-1; CDR3aa: CASSESWGTGGNSPLHF; CDR3nt: TGTGCCAGCAGTGAAAGTTGGGGGACAGGGGGTAATTCACCCCTCCACTTT
j_gene: TRBJ2-7; len: 15; d_gene: NA; abundance: few; v_gene: TRBV27; CDR3aa: CASSLTSSGHYEQYF; CDR3nt: TGTGCCAGCAGTTTAACCAGCTCCGGACATTACGAGCAGTACTTC
j_gene: TRBJ1-3; len: 13; d_gene: NA; abundance: NA; v_gene: TRBV12-5; CDR3aa: CASEAGNGNTIYF; CDR3nt: TGTGCTAGTGAGGCAGGGAATGGAAACACCATATATTTT
j_gene: TRBJ1-6; len: 16; d_gene: NA; abundance: NA; v_gene: TRBV28; CDR3aa: CASSSPQGILNSPLHF; CDR3nt: TGTGCCAGCAGCTCACCACAGGGAATTCTAAATTCACCCCTCCACTTT
j_gene: TRBJ2-1; len: 14; d_gene: NA; abundance: NA; v_gene: TRBV27; CDR3aa: CASSLRSSYNEQFF; CDR3nt: TGTGCCAGCAGTTTGCGTAGCTCCTACAATGAGCAGTTCTTC
j_gene: TRBJ2-1; len: 16; d_gene: TRBD2; abundance: NA; v_gene: TRBV27; CDR3aa: CASSLGPSGAYNEQFF; CDR3nt: TGTGCCAGCAGTTTAGGTCCTAGCGGGGCCTACAATGAGCAGTTCTTC